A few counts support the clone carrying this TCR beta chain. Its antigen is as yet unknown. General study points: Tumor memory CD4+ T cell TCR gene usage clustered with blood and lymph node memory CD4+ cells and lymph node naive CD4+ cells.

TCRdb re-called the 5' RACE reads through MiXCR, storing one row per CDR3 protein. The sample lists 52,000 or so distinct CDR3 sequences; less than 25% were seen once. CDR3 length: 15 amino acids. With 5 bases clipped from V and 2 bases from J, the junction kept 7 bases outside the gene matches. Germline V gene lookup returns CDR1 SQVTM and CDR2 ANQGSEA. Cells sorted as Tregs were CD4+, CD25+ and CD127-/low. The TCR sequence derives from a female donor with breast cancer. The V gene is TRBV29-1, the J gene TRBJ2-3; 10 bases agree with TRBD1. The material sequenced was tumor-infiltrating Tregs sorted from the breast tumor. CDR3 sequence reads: CSVSGTGVPTDTQYF. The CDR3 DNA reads TGCAGCGTTAGCGGGACAGGGGTCCCCACAGATACGCAGTATTTT.